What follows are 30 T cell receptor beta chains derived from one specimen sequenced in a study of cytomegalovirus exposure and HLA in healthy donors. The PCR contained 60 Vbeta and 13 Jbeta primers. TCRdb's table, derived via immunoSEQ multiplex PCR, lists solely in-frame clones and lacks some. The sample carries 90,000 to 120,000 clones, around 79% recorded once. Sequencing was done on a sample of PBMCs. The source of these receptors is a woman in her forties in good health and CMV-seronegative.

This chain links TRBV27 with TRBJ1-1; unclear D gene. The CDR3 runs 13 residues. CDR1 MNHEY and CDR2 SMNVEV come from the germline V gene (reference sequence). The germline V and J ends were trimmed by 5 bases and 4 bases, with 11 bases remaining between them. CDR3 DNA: TGTGCCAGCAGTCCACACACGGGCACTGAAGCTTTCTTT. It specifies CASSPHTGTEAFF.

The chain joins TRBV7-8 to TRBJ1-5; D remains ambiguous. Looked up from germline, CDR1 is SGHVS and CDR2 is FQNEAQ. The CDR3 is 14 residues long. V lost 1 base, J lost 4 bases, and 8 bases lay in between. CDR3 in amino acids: CASSLEGGNQPQHF. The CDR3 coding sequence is TGTGCCAGCAGCTTAGAAGGCGGAAATCAGCCCCAGCATTTT.

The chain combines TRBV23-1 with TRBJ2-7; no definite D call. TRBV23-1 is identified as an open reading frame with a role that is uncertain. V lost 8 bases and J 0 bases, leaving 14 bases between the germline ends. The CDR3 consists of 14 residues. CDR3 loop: CASPGSARSYEQYF. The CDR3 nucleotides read TGCGCCAGCCCTGGAAGCGCGCGCTCCTACGAGCAGTACTTC.

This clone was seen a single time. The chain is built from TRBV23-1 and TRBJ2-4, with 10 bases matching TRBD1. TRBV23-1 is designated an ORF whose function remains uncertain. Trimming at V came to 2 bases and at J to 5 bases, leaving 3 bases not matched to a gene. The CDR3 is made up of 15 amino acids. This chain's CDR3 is CASSQLGTGENIQYF. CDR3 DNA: TGCGCCAGCAGTCAACTGGGGACAGGGGAAAACATTCAGTACTTC.

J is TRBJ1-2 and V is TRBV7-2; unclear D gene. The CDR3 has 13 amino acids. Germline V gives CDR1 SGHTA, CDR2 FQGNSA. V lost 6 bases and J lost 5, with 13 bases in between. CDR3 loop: CASREDGPYGYTF. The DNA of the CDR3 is TGTGCCAGCAGGGAGGATGGGCCTTATGGCTACACCTTC.

DNA for the CDR3: TGCAGCGTTTCAACCGGGACAGGTCATGAAAAACTGTTTTTT. It yields the protein CSVSTGTGHEKLFF. The V call is TRBV29-1, the J call TRBJ1-4; 8 bases fit TRBD1. Germline trimming cut 5 bases from V and 6 bases from J; bases unmatched to any gene: 8. Germline V lookup: CDR1 SQVTM, CDR2 ANQGSEA. The CDR3 consists of 14 residues.

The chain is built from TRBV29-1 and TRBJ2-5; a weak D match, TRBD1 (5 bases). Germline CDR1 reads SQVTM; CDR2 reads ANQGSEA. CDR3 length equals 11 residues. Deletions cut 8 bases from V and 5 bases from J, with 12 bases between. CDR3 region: CSSQGWETQYF. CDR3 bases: TGCAGCTCCCAGGGTTGGGAGACCCAGTACTTC.

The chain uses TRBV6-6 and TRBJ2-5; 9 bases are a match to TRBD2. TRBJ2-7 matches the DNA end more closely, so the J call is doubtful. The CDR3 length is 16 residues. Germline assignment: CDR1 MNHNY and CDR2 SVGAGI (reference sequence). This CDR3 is CASSYSGAGGAYEQYF. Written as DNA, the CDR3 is TGTGCCAGCAGTTACTCTGGAGCGGGGGGAGCCTACGAGCAGTACTTC.

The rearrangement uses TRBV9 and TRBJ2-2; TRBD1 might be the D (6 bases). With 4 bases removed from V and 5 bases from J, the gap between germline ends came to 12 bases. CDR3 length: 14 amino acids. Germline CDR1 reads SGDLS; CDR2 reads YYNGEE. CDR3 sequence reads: CASSLSQGTGELFF. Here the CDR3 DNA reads TGTGCCAGCAGCCTATCCCAGGGGACCGGGGAGCTGTTTTTT.

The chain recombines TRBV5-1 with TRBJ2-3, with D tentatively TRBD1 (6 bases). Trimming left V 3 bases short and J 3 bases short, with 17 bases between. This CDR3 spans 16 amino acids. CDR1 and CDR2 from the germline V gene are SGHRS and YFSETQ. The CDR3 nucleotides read TGCGCCAGCAGCTACCAGGACAGAGGAGAGACAGATACGCAGTATTTT. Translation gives CASSYQDRGETDTQYF. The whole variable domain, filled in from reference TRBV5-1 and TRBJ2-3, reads KAGVTQTPRYLIKTRGQQVTLSCSPISGHRSVSWYQQTPGQGLQFLFEYFSETQRNKGNFPGRFSGRQFSNSRSEMNVSTLELGDSALYLCASSYQDRGETDTQYFGPGTRLTVL.

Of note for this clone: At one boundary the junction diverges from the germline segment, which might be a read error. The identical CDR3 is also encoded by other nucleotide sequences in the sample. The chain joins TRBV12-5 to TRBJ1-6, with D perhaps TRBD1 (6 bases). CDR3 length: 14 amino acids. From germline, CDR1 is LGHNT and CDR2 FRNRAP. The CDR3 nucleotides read TGTGCTAGTGGTATGGGACAAGATAACTCACCCCTCCACTTT. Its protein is CASGMGQDNSPLHF.

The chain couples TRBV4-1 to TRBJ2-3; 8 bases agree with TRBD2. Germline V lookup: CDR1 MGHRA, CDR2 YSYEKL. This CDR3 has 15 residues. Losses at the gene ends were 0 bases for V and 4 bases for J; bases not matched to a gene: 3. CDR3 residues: CASSQEWRGADTQYF. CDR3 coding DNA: TGCGCCAGCAGCCAAGAATGGCGGGGGGCAGATACGCAGTATTTT.

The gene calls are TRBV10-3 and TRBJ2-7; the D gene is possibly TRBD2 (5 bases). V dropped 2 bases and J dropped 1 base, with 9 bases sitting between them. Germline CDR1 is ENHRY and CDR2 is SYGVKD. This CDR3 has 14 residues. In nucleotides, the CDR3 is TGTGCCATCAGTGAGCTCGGGGTTTCCTACGAGCAGTACTTC. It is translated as CAISELGVSYEQYF.

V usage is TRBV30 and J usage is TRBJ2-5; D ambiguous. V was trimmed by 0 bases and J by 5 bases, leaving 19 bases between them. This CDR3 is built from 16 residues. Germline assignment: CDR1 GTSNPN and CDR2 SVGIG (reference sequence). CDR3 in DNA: TGTGCCTGGAGTGTAGTGGGCAGCCCAACTCAGGAGACCCAGTACTTC. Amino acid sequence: CAWSVVGSPTQETQYF.

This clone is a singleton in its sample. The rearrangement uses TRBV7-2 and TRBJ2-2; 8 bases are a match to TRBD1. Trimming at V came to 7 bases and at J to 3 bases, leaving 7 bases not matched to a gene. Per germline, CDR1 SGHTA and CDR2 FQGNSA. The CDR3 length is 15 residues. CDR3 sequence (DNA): TGTGCCAGCACCCCAAACAGGGGGGACACCGGGGAGCTGTTTTTT. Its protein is CASTPNRGDTGELFF.

CDR3 nucleotide sequence: TGCGCCAGCAGCCAAGATGCGGGAACTGGAAACACCATATATTTT. This translates into CASSQDAGTGNTIYF. This sequence joins TRBV4-3 and TRBJ1-3; D ambiguous. The CDR3 runs 15 residues. The germline V and J ends were trimmed by 0 bases and 2 bases, with 8 bases remaining between them. CDR1 and CDR2 (germline): LGHNA, YSLEER.

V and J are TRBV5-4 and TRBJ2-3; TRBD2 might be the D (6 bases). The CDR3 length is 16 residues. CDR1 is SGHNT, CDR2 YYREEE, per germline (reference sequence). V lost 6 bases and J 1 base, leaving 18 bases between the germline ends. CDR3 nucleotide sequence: TGTGCCAGCACCTCAGGAGGGCCTGTTGGCACAGATACGCAGTATTTT. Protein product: CASTSGGPVGTDTQYF.

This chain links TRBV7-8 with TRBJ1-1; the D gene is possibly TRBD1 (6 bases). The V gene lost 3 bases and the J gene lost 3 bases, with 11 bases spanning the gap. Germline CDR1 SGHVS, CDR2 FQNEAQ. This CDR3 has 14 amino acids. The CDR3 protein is CASSFRGGYTEAFF. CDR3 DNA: TGTGCCAGCAGCTTTCGAGGGGGATACACTGAAGCTTTCTTT.

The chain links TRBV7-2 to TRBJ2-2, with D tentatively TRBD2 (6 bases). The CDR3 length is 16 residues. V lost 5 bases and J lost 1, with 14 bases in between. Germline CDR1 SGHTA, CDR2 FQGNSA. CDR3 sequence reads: CASSRQRVGNTGELFF. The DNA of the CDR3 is TGTGCCAGCAGCCGCCAGCGGGTGGGGAACACCGGGGAGCTGTTTTTT.

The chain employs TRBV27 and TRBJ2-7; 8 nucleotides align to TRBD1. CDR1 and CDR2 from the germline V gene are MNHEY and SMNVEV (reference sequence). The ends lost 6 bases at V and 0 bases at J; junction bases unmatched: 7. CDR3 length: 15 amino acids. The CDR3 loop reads CASSSRTGSSYEQYF. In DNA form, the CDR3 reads TGTGCCAGCAGCTCCCGGACAGGGAGCTCCTACGAGCAGTACTTC.

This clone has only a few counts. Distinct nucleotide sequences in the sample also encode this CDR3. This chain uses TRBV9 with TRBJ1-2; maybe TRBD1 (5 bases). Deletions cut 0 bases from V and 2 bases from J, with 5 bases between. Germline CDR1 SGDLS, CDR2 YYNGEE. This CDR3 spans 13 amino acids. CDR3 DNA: TGTGCCAGCAGCGTAGACAGGAACTATGGCTACACCTTC. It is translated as CASSVDRNYGYTF.

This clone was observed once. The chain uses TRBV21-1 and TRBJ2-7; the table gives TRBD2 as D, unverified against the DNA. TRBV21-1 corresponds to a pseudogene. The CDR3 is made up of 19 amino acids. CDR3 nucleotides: TGTGCCAGCAGCCCTCGACTAGCGGGACCCTCCTTAAGCTCCTACGAGCAGTACTTC. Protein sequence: CASSPRLAGPSLSSYEQYF.

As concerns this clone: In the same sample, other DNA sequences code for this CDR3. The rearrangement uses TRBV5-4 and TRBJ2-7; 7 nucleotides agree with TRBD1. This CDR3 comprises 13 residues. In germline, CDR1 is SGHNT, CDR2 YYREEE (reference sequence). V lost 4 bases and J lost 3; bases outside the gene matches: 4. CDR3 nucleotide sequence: TGTGCCAGCAGCAGGGACAGCGGCTACGAGCAGTACTTC. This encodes CASSRDSGYEQYF.

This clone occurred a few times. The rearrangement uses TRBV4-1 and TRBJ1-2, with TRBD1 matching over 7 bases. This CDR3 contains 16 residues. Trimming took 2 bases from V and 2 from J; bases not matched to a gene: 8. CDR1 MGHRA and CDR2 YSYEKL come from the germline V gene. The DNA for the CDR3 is TGCGCCAGCAGCCAACCCTTCATGGACAGGAACTATGGCTACACCTTC. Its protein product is CASSQPFMDRNYGYTF.

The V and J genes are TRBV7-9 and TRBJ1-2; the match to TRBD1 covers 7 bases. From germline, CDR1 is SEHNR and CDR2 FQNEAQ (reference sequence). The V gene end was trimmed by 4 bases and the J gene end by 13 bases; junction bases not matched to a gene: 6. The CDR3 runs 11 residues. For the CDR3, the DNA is TGTGCCAGCAGCTCCTTACAGGGGTTCACCTTC. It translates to CASSSLQGFTF. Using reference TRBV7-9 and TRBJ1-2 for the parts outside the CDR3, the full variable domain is DTGVSQNPRHKITKRGQNVTFRCDPISEHNRLYWYRQTLGQGPEFLTYFQNEAQLEKSRLLSDRFSAERPKGSFSTLEIQRTEQGDSAMYLCASSSLQGFTFGSGTRLTVV.

CDR3 in amino acids: CASSLGQGIGSPLHF. In nucleotides, the CDR3 is TGTGCCAGCAGCTTGGGACAGGGGATCGGTTCACCCCTCCACTTT. The V call is TRBV5-6, the J call TRBJ1-6; 8 bases align to TRBD1. This CDR3 has 15 residues. The J segment lost 9 bases and the V segment lost 0 bases, leaving 5 bases of the junction unmatched. CDR1 and CDR2 (germline): SGHDT, YYEEEE.

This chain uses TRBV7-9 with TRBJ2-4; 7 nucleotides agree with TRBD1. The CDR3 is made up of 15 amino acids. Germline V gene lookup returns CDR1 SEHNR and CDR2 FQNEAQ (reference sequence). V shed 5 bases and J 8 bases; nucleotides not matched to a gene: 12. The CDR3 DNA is TGTGCCAGCAGCCAAGTGACAGGGCCGTTGGACATTCAGTACTTC. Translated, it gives CASSQVTGPLDIQYF.

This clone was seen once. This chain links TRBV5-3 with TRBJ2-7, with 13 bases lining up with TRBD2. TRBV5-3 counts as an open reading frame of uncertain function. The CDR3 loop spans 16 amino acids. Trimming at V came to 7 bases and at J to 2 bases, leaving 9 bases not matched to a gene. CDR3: CARPGLAGAPTYEQYF. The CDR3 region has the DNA TGTGCCAGACCTGGACTAGCGGGAGCTCCCACCTACGAGCAGTACTTC.

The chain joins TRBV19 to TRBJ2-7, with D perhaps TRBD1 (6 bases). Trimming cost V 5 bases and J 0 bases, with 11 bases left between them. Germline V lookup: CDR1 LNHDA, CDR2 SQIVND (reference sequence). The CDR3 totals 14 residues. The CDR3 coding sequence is TGTGCCAGTAGTGGGGGCGTCAGCTCCTACGAGCAGTACTTC. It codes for CASSGGVSSYEQYF.

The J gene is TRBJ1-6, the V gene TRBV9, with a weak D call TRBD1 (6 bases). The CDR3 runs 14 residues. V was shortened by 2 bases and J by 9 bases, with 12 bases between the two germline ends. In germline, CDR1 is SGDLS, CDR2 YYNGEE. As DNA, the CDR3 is TGTGCCAGCAGCGTTGCGACAGGATCTTCACCCCTCCACTTT. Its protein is CASSVATGSSPLHF.